The clone carrying this T cell receptor beta chain was detected once. Its target is not known. The data were obtained in a study of T cell responses to AZD1222 COVID-19 vaccine. Study results and caveats: Sampling that yielded the repertoires occurred only after the peak T cell response.

The data were produced by immunoSEQ multiplex PCR, yet TCRdb's version contains in-frame clones alone and is incomplete. The sample records about 140,000 clones, around 90% being singletons. The clonotype originates from an adult in good health. This specimen consisted of peripheral blood, obtained on day 0 of AZD1222 vaccination.

The CDR3 is CASSLDRGTSGGLNEQFF. CDR3 bases: TGCGCCAGCAGCTTGGACAGGGGGACTAGCGGGGGCCTCAATGAGCAGTTCTTC. The J gene is TRBJ2-1, the V gene TRBV5-1, with 14 nucleotides matching TRBD2. Germline V gene lookup returns CDR1 SGHRS and CDR2 YFSETQ. The J segment lost 6 bases and the V segment lost 0 bases, leaving 8 bases of the junction unmatched. The CDR3 is made up of 18 amino acids.